This TCR beta chain was obtained from a study of blood T cells in healthy people across ages (dated by TCRdb to the mid-2010s). Context from the whole study: Template switching captured roughly one uniquely barcoded TCR beta cDNA molecule per two T cells in model experiments. Using deep sequencing normalized with unique cDNA molecular identifiers, the study measured how TCR beta repertoire diversity changes with age. The donors were divided into four age groups: young (average approximately 17 years), middle-aged (under 40), aged (approximately 64) and long-lived (around 87). Donors of different ages were randomly distributed across sequencing lanes to avoid experimental bias. The study analyzed two additional independent replicas of 1 million unique cDNA reads from the same blood draw for two donors, one aged 18 to 29 and one aged 80 or older. What the work shows at the level of the full study, not this receptor alone: Observed TCR beta diversity correlated strongly with the percentage of naive T cells measured by flow cytometry. Compared with the aged group, the long-lived group had more naive CD4+ T cells, fewer expanded clones and increased TCR diversity, suggesting age selection. Observed TCR beta diversity per million T cells fell roughly linearly with age, and a significant reduction was already apparent by age around 40. Because profiling used bulk unsorted PBMCs, naive and antigen-experienced compartments could not be compared conclusively. Donor CMV infection status was unknown, potentially confounding age-related changes in expanded clonotypes. Estimates of total diversity from one million sequenced T cells were regarded as lower bounds and underestimates.

Libraries were built with 5' RACE. Sequencing instrument: Illumina HiSeq 2500. The second PCR ran for about 6 to 12 cycles and used a J-beta primer mix along with a sample-barcoded 5' primer. A unique molecular identifier was introduced onto each TCR beta cDNA molecule by a template-switch 5' adaptor carrying 12 random nucleotides. At least 3 million CDR3-containing paired-end reads were obtained from each sample. The Mint cDNA synthesis kit, primed by a TRBC-specific oligonucleotide, was used to synthesize first-strand cDNA from all RNA. Following uracil-DNA glycosylase treatment, a first 18-cycle PCR with universal primers M1SS and BC2_uni_R was performed on all cDNA. Processing in the source paper ran as follows. For normalization, 1 million high-quality reads, each with a distinct molecular identifier, were randomly selected from each sample. Instead of being binned into consensus sequences, reads that shared molecular identifiers were thrown out. MiTCR, set to a Q25 quality threshold and the strictest error-elimination algorithm, was used for CDR3 identification, clonotype clustering and error correction. Lower-bound total TCR beta diversity was estimated with a nonparametric unseen species model using Euler transformation. Using fastp trimming at Q25 and MiXCR clonotype assembly, TCRdb reanalyzed the public sequencing data and kept in-frame beta chains. Each CDR3 protein appears once, grouped with its most common genes and DNA. The V and J calls shown here were made by TCRdb, not taken from the authors' results. The sample table shows 600,000 to 1,000,000 distinct CDR3 sequences, and 58% are seen once. The ten largest make up around 20% of the sample.

Of note for this clonotype: Its antigen has not been determined. No much larger clone exists at a distance of one base, and base qualities are not known.

The V end gives up 2 bases and the J end 5 bases, leaving 4 bases in the junction not matched to a gene. Based on the germline V gene, the CDR1 and CDR2 sequences are SGHVS and FQNEAQ. The CDR3, from cysteine to phenylalanine, totals 14 residues. CDR3 DNA is the only sequence kept; it has 42 bases, read in frame from the first base. Systemically healthy Caucasian individuals from Russia, 39 in total and aged 6 to 90 years, were included as donors. Each donor gave about 10 milliliters of peripheral blood, drawn into EDTA-treated Vacutainer tubes. Ficoll-Paque density-gradient centrifugation was used to isolate PBMCs, with at least 7 million per sample. Total RNA, at least 5 micrograms per sample, was extracted from PBMCs with Trizol reagent. Naive CD45RAhigh/CD27high T cell percentages were measured by flow cytometry on a PBMC aliquot from every donor.

The V and J segments used are TRBV7-8 and TRBJ2-5, with TRBD1 identical over 8 junction bases. The sequenced sample was blood. The origin of this receptor is a young man in good health. The DNA sequence is TGTGCCAGCAGCTTACCAGGGGGCATGGAGACCCAGTACTTC. Its amino acids are CASSLPGGMETQYF.